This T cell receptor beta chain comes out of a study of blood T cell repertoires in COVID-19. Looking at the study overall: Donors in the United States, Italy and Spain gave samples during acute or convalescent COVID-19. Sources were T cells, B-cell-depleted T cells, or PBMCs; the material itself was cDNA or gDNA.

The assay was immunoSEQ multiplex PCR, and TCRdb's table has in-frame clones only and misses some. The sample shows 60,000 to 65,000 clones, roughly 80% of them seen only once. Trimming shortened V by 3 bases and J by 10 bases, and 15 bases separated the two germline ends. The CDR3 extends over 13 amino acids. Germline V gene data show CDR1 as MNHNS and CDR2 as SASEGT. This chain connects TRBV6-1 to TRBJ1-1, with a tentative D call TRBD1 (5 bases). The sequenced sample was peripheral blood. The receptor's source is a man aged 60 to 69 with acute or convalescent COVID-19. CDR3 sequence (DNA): TGTGCCAGCAGTGATTTCGGGGGAGGAAGAGCTTTCTTT. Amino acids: CASSDFGGGRAFF.